This entry lists 6 T cell receptor beta chains sequenced from one sample in a study of spatial heterogeneity in lung cancer. MiXCR, run by TCRdb on the 5' RACE reads, gives a single entry per CDR3 protein. The sample has approximately 11,000 distinct CDR3 sequences, approximately 6.8% seen once. Time point in this sample: sample taken at primary tumor resection. The input material, whole RNA from tumor, nontumor lung or frozen PBMC, was sequenced unsorted. The material was PBMCs, obtained at surgery. The source of these receptors is a male donor with early-stage non-small cell lung cancer.

This clonotype occurred many times. As an off-target read in a library built for alpha chains, this beta chain has a frequency of little significance. The chain combines TRBV11-3 with TRBJ2-1; 7 bases match TRBD2. This CDR3 region has 15 residues. Germline CDR1 reads SGHNT; CDR2 reads YENEEA. V shed 4 bases and J 0 bases; nucleotides not matched to a gene: 3. The CDR3 DNA reads as TGTGCCAGCAGCTGGGGCGGGAGCTCCTACAATGAGCAGTTCTTC. Amino acid sequence: CASSWGGSSYNEQFF.

In its sample, this clonotype is medium-sized. This beta chain is a stray sequence in a library constructed for alpha chains; its clone size is not meaningful. This chain links TRBV4-3 with TRBJ2-5; 11 bases fit TRBD2. This CDR3 contains 16 residues. Germline values: CDR1 LGHNA, CDR2 YSLEER. V shed 0 bases, J shed 5 bases, and the junction held 5 bases outside the gene matches. In nucleotides, the CDR3 is TGCGCCAGCAGCCAAGATTTGACTAGCGGGGCCGAGACCCAGTACTTC. As protein: CASSQDLTSGAETQYF.

This clonotype was seen only a few times. This beta chain is an off-target read within a library intended for alpha chains, so its frequency means little. V usage is TRBV5-4 and J usage is TRBJ2-7; 8 positions match TRBD1. The V gene end was trimmed by 2 bases and the J gene end by 4 bases; junction bases not matched to a gene: 5. This CDR3 contains 14 residues. Looked up from germline, CDR1 is SGHNT and CDR2 is YYREEE (reference sequence). CDR3 sequence: CASSFSQGAYEQYF. The CDR3 region has the DNA TGTGCCAGCAGCTTCTCTCAGGGGGCATACGAGCAGTACTTC.

There are many counts of this clonotype. Within a library made for alpha chains, this beta chain is off target, and its count is uninformative. The rearrangement joins TRBV24-1 to TRBJ1-2; 10 nucleotides match TRBD1. Germline V gene sequence: CDR1 KGHDR, CDR2 SFDVKD. The CDR3 runs to 18 residues. V shed 5 bases, J shed 0 bases, and the junction held 11 bases outside the gene matches. CDR3 in DNA: TGTGCCACCAGTGGGGGACAGGGGCCTATCTCGTCTAACTATGGCTACACCTTC. It specifies CATSGGQGPISSNYGYTF.

This clonotype has just a few counts. This beta chain was picked up by a library intended for alpha chains and is off target, so its count carries little meaning. The chain employs TRBV30 and TRBJ2-1, with 8 bases identical to TRBD1. The CDR3 has 15 amino acids. V lost 2 bases, J lost 4 bases, and 7 bases stayed unmatched. Looked up from germline, CDR1 is GTSNPN and CDR2 is SVGIG (reference sequence). The CDR3 loop reads CAWSRQGSQYNEQFF. For the CDR3, the DNA is TGTGCCTGGAGTCGACAGGGGTCCCAATACAATGAGCAGTTCTTC.

With respect to this clonotype: The size of this beta chain means little, since it is a stray read in a library made for alpha chains. The CDR3 here is CSARDPGRERRGQPQHF. Written as DNA, the CDR3 is TGCAGTGCTAGAGACCCCGGGCGAGAGAGGCGGGGTCAGCCCCAGCATTTT. The chain joins TRBV20-1 to TRBJ1-5; D gene ambiguous. V was shortened by 0 bases and J by 6 bases, with 21 bases between the two germline ends. CDR1 and CDR2 (germline): DFQATT, SNEGSKA (reference sequence). The CDR3 totals 17 residues.